This TCR beta chain appears in the sequencing data of a study of T cells in Graves' hyperthyroidism and ophthalmopathy. Broader study findings: Most expanded thyroid clonotypes above 0.001 recurred in blood. By a 13 V-J model, ophthalmopathy was set apart from stable hyperthyroidism.

This clonotype was counted at least ten times. Its specificity is unknown. Clinicians diagnosed patients from clinical symptoms, serum thyroxine and TRAb, thyroid ultrasound and orbital computed tomography. Fresh peripheral blood, 10 ml, was the source of the PBMCs. Template material for amplifying TCR beta CDR3 regions consisted of RNA transcripts. The primer set for the first-round RT-PCR of the TCR CDR3 was HTBI. One entry per CDR3 protein, called by TCRdb with MiXCR from the multiplex PCR reads. This table has fewer than 650,000 distinct CDR3 sequences, approximately 14% appearing once. The receptor's source is a young woman with Graves' ophthalmopathy. The sample was blood.

The chain's CDR3 is CASSFPPGQGGNEQFF. CDR3 coding DNA: TGTGCCAGCAGTTTCCCCCCGGGACAGGGTGGCAATGAGCAGTTCTTC. V usage is TRBV28 and J usage is TRBJ2-1, with TRBD1 matching over 9 bases. The CDR3 has 16 residues. Germline CDR1 MDHEN, CDR2 SYDVKM. V was clipped by 3 bases and J by 6 bases; unmatched bases: 9.